One sample yielded the 15 T cell receptor beta chains listed below, sequenced in a study of CD8 T cells in Susac syndrome (dated by TCRdb to the late 2010s). The receptor library was made with the immunoSEQ multiplex PCR assay. RNA was extracted using the RNeasy kit, and roughly 0.45 to 1 microgram was reverse transcribed with random hexamers. The public reads were reprocessed in TCRdb via fastp at Q25 and MiXCR, keeping in-frame beta chains. Every entry covers one CDR3 protein and lists the most common genes and DNA from its rows. Counted in this sample were roughly 200,000 distinct CDR3 sequences; around 94% of them appeared once. The top ten clonotypes cover around 0.1% of the sample. Sequenced material: CD4+ T cells from PBMCs. Source of these receptors: a human donor with Susac syndrome.

Only a few counts were recorded for this clonotype. This chain's CDR3 is CSARGQPYGYTF. CDR3 coding DNA: TGCAGTGCTAGAGGACAGCCCTATGGCTACACCTTC. The chain combines TRBV20-1 with TRBJ1-2; the D gene is possibly TRBD1 (5 bases). This CDR3 has 12 amino acids. V was shortened by 1 base and J by 4 bases, with 7 bases between the two germline ends. Germline assignment: CDR1 DFQATT and CDR2 SNEGSKA (reference sequence).

The V and J genes are TRBV11-2 and TRBJ1-1, with D unresolved. Between the trimmed V and J ends, which lost 2 bases and 7 bases, there was a span of 5 bases. Germline CDR1 SGHAT, CDR2 FQNNGV. The CDR3 has 11 amino acids. CDR3 loop: CASSLKGEAFF. The CDR3 region has the DNA TGTGCCAGCAGCTTAAAAGGTGAAGCTTTCTTT.

The chain uses TRBV29-1 and TRBJ1-2; TRBD1 might be the D (6 bases). Deletions cut 3 bases from V and 8 bases from J, with 10 bases between. CDR1 and CDR2 from the germline V gene are SQVTM and ANQGSEA. The CDR3 is 11 residues long. The DNA of the CDR3 is TGCAGCGTTGACGGGGGGCGCGGCTACACCTTC. This gives the protein CSVDGGRGYTF.

J is TRBJ2-7 and V is TRBV20-1, with TRBD2 matching over 12 bases. The CDR3 length is 12 residues. Germline lookup yields CDR1 DFQATT and CDR2 SNEGSKA (reference sequence). The CDR3 protein is CGGLAGTYEQYF. CDR3 in DNA: TGCGGAGGACTAGCGGGGACCTACGAGCAGTACTTC.

V and J are TRBV20-1 and TRBJ2-7; D may match TRBD1 or TRBD2 (5 bases each). Trimming cost V 6 bases and J 2 bases, with 14 bases left between them. This CDR3 contains 13 residues. Germline V gives CDR1 DFQATT, CDR2 SNEGSKA (reference sequence). The CDR3, as DNA: TGCAGTGCGAGGGGACCTCTTACCTACGAGCAGTACTTC. This codes for CSARGPLTYEQYF.

V is TRBV20-1 and J is TRBJ2-3, with D unresolved. Germline V gene sequence: CDR1 DFQATT, CDR2 SNEGSKA (reference sequence). The V gene lost 0 bases and the J gene lost 7 bases, with 11 bases spanning the gap. The CDR3 extends over 13 amino acids. The CDR3 nucleotides are TGCAGTGCTAGAGATTCCGCCGTTAATACGCAGTATTTT. The encoded protein is CSARDSAVNTQYF.

The chain recombines TRBV30 with TRBJ1-2; no clear D gene. Looked up from germline, CDR1 is GTSNPN and CDR2 is SVGIG (reference sequence). V was clipped by 3 bases and J by 1 base, with 9 bases between them. This CDR3 spans 13 amino acids. The CDR3 reads CAWRDGINYGYTF. CDR3 coding DNA: TGTGCCTGGAGGGACGGAATTAACTATGGCTACACCTTC.

The chain is built from TRBV12-3 or TRBV12-4 and TRBJ1-2; 7 bases match TRBD1. CDR3 length: 13 amino acids. Trimming at V came to 8 bases and at J to 7 bases, leaving 10 bases not matched to a gene. In DNA form, the CDR3 reads TGTGCCAGCGGCGAAACAGGGGCTGGTGGCTACACCTTC. Its translation: CASGETGAGGYTF.

This clonotype occurred once. The gene calls are TRBV29-1 and TRBJ2-7, with TRBD1 identical over 7 bases. CDR3 length equals 13 residues. Germline CDR1 is SQVTM and CDR2 is ANQGSEA. The ends lost 4 bases at V and 3 bases at J; junction bases unmatched: 6. This CDR3 is CSVVSHRGYEQYF. For the CDR3, the DNA is TGCAGCGTTGTTAGTCACAGGGGCTACGAGCAGTACTTC.

The chain recombines TRBV27 with TRBJ2-7, with 11 bases identical to TRBD1. Germline CDR1 is MNHEY and CDR2 is SMNVEV (reference sequence). This CDR3 has 15 residues. J was trimmed by 5 bases and V by 2 bases; bases with no gene match: 5. CDR3 nucleotides: TGTGCCAGCAGTTTAGACGGGACAGGGGGGGACGAGCAGTACTTC. It is translated as CASSLDGTGGDEQYF.

The chain links TRBV14 to TRBJ2-2, with D uncertain. The CDR3 extends over 12 amino acids. In germline, CDR1 is SGHDN, CDR2 FVKESK. V dropped 1 base and J dropped 7 bases, with 4 bases sitting between them. Here the CDR3 DNA reads TGTGCCAGCAGCCAAGGGAACGGGGAGCTGTTTTTT. As protein: CASSQGNGELFF.

This chain uses TRBV11-2 with TRBJ2-3; D may be TRBD1 (6 bases). Germline CDR1 reads SGHAT; CDR2 reads FQNNGV. The CDR3 consists of 15 residues. Between the trimmed V and J ends, which lost 5 bases and 3 bases, there was a span of 15 bases. The CDR3 protein is CASSPGPGETDTQYF. The CDR3 nucleotides read TGTGCCAGCAGCCCCGGCCCAGGGGAGACAGATACGCAGTATTTT.

The chain joins TRBV29-1 to TRBJ1-5; 7 nucleotides align to TRBD1. Germline CDR1 reads SQVTM; CDR2 reads ANQGSEA. V lost 7 bases to trimming and J lost 4 bases; unmatched junction nucleotides: 4. The CDR3 sequence is 12 residues long. The CDR3 region is CSARQGNQPQHF. CDR3 nucleotide sequence: TGCAGCGCCCGACAGGGAAATCAGCCCCAGCATTTT.

The chain is built from TRBV6-1 and TRBJ2-1; 10 nucleotides align to TRBD2. The J segment lost 6 bases and the V segment lost 7 bases, leaving 9 bases of the junction unmatched. CDR1 is MNHNS and CDR2 is SASEGT in the germline V gene. The CDR3 is made up of 15 amino acids. The CDR3 loop is CASMASGRGSNEQFF. The CDR3, as DNA: TGTGCCAGCATGGCTAGCGGGAGAGGGTCCAATGAGCAGTTCTTC.

The chain uses TRBV6-5 and TRBJ1-3; no reliable D call. V gave up 4 bases and J gave up 2 bases, with 6 bases separating them. CDR1 is MNHEY, CDR2 SVGAGI, per germline. The CDR3 length is 13 residues. CDR3 loop: CASSSNTGNTIYF. The CDR3 bases are TGTGCCAGCAGTTCAAACACTGGAAACACCATATATTTT.